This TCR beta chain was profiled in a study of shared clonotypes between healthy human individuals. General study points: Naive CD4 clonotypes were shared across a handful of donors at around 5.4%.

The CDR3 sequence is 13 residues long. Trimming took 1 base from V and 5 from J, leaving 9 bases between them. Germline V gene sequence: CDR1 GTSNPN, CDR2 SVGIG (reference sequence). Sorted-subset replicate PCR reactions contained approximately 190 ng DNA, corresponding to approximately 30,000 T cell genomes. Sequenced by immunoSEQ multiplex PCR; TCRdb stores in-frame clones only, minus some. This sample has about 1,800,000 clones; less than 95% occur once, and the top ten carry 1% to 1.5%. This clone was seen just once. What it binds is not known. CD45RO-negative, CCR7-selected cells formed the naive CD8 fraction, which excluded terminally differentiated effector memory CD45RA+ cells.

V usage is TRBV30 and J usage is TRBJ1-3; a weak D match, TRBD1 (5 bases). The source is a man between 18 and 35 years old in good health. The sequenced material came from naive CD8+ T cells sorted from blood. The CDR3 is CAWSGGSRNTIYF. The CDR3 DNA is TGTGCCTGGAGTGGGGGGAGTCGAAACACCATATATTTT.